A single sample gave rise to the 5 T cell receptor beta chains below, sequenced in a study of T cell responses to AZD1222 COVID-19 vaccine. TCRdb keeps only in-frame clones here, not all; method: immunoSEQ multiplex PCR. The sample has more than 85,000 clones, about nine tenths seen once. The sample consisted of peripheral blood, taken on day 0 of AZD1222 vaccination. The receptors were gathered from an adult in good health.

V is TRBV3-1 (or the pseudogene TRBV3-2) and J is TRBJ1-6; no definite D call. This CDR3 contains 14 residues. Germline V gene lookup returns CDR1 LGHDT and CDR2 YNNKEL (reference sequence). Trimming cost V 0 bases and J 9 bases, with 9 bases left between them. In DNA, the CDR3 is TGTGCCAGCAGCCAAGACTGGGAGAGTTCACCCCTCCACTTT. Translated, it gives CASSQDWESSPLHF.

The rearrangement uses TRBV2 and TRBJ2-2; TRBD1 is a possible D gene (6 bases). CDR3 length equals 15 residues. The germline V gene has CDR1 SNHLY and CDR2 FYNNEI. The ends were cut back, 7 bases at V and 0 bases at J, with 12 bases in the middle. CDR3 sequence (DNA): TGTGCCAGCACCGAAGGGACATCGAACACCGGGGAGCTGTTTTTT. It specifies CASTEGTSNTGELFF. Complete variable domain (other parts from reference TRBV2 and TRBJ2-2): EPEVTQTPSHQVTQMGQEVILRCVPISNHLYFYWYRQILGQKVEFLVSFYNNEISEKSEIFDDQFSVERPDGSNFTLKIRSTKLEDSAMYFCASTEGTSNTGELFFGEGSRLTVL.

The rearrangement uses TRBV18 and TRBJ2-7, with D perhaps TRBD2 (5 bases). Per the germline V gene, CDR1 is KGHSH and CDR2 is LQKENI. V was shortened by 3 bases and J by 7 bases, with 13 bases between the two germline ends. CDR3 length equals 13 residues. The CDR3 nucleotides are TGTGCCAGCTCACCCCATGAGGGCTCGGAGCAGTACTTC. Encoded protein: CASSPHEGSEQYF.

The rearrangement uses TRBV10-1 and TRBJ1-1; D is uncertain. Germline CDR1 reads WNHNN; CDR2 reads SYGVQD (reference sequence). V dropped 0 bases and J dropped 11 bases, with 13 bases sitting between them. CDR3 size: 13 residues. CDR3 DNA: TGCGCCAGCAGTGAGTCGAATGGGATATTGGCTTTCTTT. Residues: CASSESNGILAFF.

This chain joins TRBV3-1 (or the pseudogene TRBV3-2) and TRBJ2-2; D is uncertain. Trimming removed 3 bases at V and 2 bases at J, with 10 bases between. Germline CDR1 LGHDT, CDR2 YNNKEL (reference sequence). The CDR3 totals 15 residues. The CDR3 DNA sequence: TGTGCCAGCAGCCACCTACCCGGTAACACCGGGGAGCTGTTTTTT. Translating it yields CASSHLPGNTGELFF.